The source of this T cell receptor (beta chain) is a study of blood T cell repertoires in COVID-19 (TCRdb year 2020). As for the study more broadly: Samples covering the acute and convalescent phases of COVID-19 were provided by collaborators in the United States, Italy and Spain. The material from the prospective study consisted of cDNA or gDNA derived from T cells, B-cell-depleted T cells, or PBMCs. Subjects who had been exposed to COVID-19, were actively infected with it, or had recovered from it provided the deeply sampled blood TCRbeta repertoires that made up the dataset. The repertoires were released in a freely available public database intended as a resource for research on the immune response to SARS-CoV-2. The samples were drawn from the first 160 participants of the ongoing ImmuneRACE study and from 950 to 1,500 subjects provided by 6 global collaborators. A de-identified subject ID, COVID-19 status, age in years and sex were almost always included in the sample metadata. HLA class I and class II types, where available, came from metadata supplied by the sample provider rather than from assay-based typing. Broader findings and caveats from the paper: Clinical and demographic metadata were provided uncurated, with the amount varying by source and participant.

Another Seattle source contributed samples from volunteer blood donors who had recovered from COVID-19. Each collaborating institution followed its own protocols to collect whole blood in K2EDTA tubes. For TCRbeta analysis, collaborators shipped samples as frozen whole blood, isolated PBMCs, or DNA extracted from either of those sample types. Trimming at the junction amounts to 0 bases on V and 4 bases on J, and the germline ends lie 6 bases apart. Reading the germline V gene gives CDR1 MNHEY and CDR2 SVGAGI. From the cysteine up to the phenylalanine, the CDR3 has a length of 13 residues. The retained sequence is limited to the CDR3, 39 bases, with the frame set at the first base. TCRbeta CDR3 regions were amplified from genomic DNA using the immunoSEQ Assay, a bias-controlled multiplex PCR. From the authors' description of their analysis: Nucleated cell counts per sample were estimated from amplification of reference gene primers within the assay. To quantify the absolute abundance of each unique TCRbeta CDR3 rearrangement, sequence reads were collapsed and filtered. For each sample, productive Simpson clonality was calculated by taking the square root of Simpson's diversity index across productive rearrangements. In TCRdb, the immuneACCESS table is reduced to in-frame sequences with V and J assigned. These tables do not hold every clone; where another copy was compared, an unresolved V gene accounts for under half, and the others remain unexplained. V, J and clone size derive from that table, while D and trimming were established from the DNA sequence. Recorded for this sample are about 350,000 clones; around 90% of them occurred a single time. In total, the top ten clones hold less than 3.5% of the sample.

On this clone itself: This clone's antigen is unknown. Nothing much larger sits one base from this clone, and base qualities are not available.

This receptor was identified in a woman between 18 and 29 years old who had recovered from COVID-19. The sample consisted of peripheral blood. The chain is encoded by TRBV6-5 joined to TRBJ1-1, with the D gene call left open. The encoded CDR3 is CASSYSPGTEAFF. The DNA sequence is TGTGCCAGCAGTTACTCCCCGGGCACTGAAGCTTTCTTT.